A single T cell receptor (beta chain) is shown here with its context. The antigen is undetermined. This record comes from a study of T cells in Graves' hyperthyroidism and ophthalmopathy. General study findings and limits: In simple terms, a model built on 13 V-J features told ophthalmopathy apart from stable hyperthyroidism. Researchers found most expanded thyroid clonotypes above 0.001 in blood as well.

Lactation, pregnancy, other autoimmune disease or uncontrolled infection led to exclusion of patients. Diagnoses used clinical symptoms, serum thyroxine and TRAb, thyroid ultrasound and orbital computed tomography. Amplified TCR beta CDR3 regions derived from RNA transcripts. TCR CDR3 regions were first amplified by RT-PCR with HTBI primers. Via MiXCR, TCRdb re-called the multiplex PCR reads, giving one row per CDR3 protein. The sample lists more than 350,000 distinct CDR3 sequences; 15% were seen once. CDR1 and CDR2 from the germline V gene are SGHDT and YYEEEE. This CDR3 comprises 17 residues. The ends lost 4 bases at V and 7 bases at J; junction bases unmatched: 17.

This sequence joins TRBV5-6 and TRBJ2-1, with 7 bases that match TRBD2. The origin of this receptor is a woman aged 25 to 39 with Graves' hyperthyroidism. Specimen: blood. This CDR3 is CASSPLGGGPFFNEQFF. CDR3 nucleotide sequence: TGTGCCAGCAGCCCCCTCGGGGGAGGGCCCTTTTTTAATGAGCAGTTCTTC.